Each of the 20 T cell receptor beta chains below was sequenced from the same sample in a study of blood T cells in healthy people across ages. Together with a sample-barcoded 5' primer, a J-beta primer mix was included in a second PCR lasting about 6 to 12 cycles. TCRdb called the 5' RACE reads again in MiXCR, with one record for every CDR3 protein. The sample records over a million distinct CDR3 sequences, 42% being singletons. Material: blood. Every receptor here comes from a woman aged 18-35 years in good health.

In nucleotides, the CDR3 is TGCAGTGCTTCCTCGGGGGGCCTAGCGGGGGGTCTTGAGACAGATACGCAGTATTTT. It yields the protein CSASSGGLAGGLETDTQYF. The chain employs TRBV20-1 and TRBJ2-3; 11 bases match TRBD2. CDR1 is DFQATT and CDR2 is SNEGSKA in the germline V gene (reference sequence). The CDR3 covers 19 residues. With V trimmed by 5 bases and J by 3 bases, 19 bases remained unmatched.

V usage is TRBV5-4 and J usage is TRBJ2-5, with D maybe TRBD2 (7 bases). CDR1 and CDR2 (germline): SGHNT, YYREEE (reference sequence). The CDR3 is 14 amino acids. V was shortened by 4 bases and J by 4 bases, with 14 bases between the two germline ends. CDR3 region: CASSGGSSGETQYF. The CDR3 nucleotides are TGTGCCAGCAGCGGGGGCTCTAGCGGAGAGACCCAGTACTTC.

This clonotype has just a few counts. In nucleotides, the CDR3 is TGCAGCCGGGTGGGCGGCACAGATACGCAGTATTTT. As protein: CSRVGGTDTQYF. This sequence joins TRBV20-1 and TRBJ2-3, with D unclear. Germline V gene lookup returns CDR1 DFQATT and CDR2 SNEGSKA (reference sequence). This CDR3 contains 12 residues.

This clonotype was recorded once. The chain joins TRBV6-2 or TRBV6-3 to TRBJ2-5; TRBD2 might be the D (5 bases). Germline V CDR1 and CDR2: MNHEY, SVGEGT. V lost 10 bases, J lost 11 bases, and 26 bases lay in between. The CDR3 length is 14 residues. The CDR3 is CATNSGLPINEQYF. CDR3 DNA: TGTGCCACCAACAGCGGCCTCCCGATCAATGAGCAGTACTTC.

This rearrangement joins TRBV12-5 to TRBJ2-1; 8 bases are shared with TRBD1. The CDR3 contains 17 residues. V was clipped by 0 bases and J by 4 bases; unmatched bases: 8. Germline V gene data show CDR1 as LGHNT and CDR2 as FRNRAP. The CDR3 spells CASGLVLDRGAYNEQFF. In nucleotides, the CDR3 is TGTGCTAGTGGTTTGGTACTCGACAGGGGTGCATACAATGAGCAGTTCTTC.

This clonotype has more than one count but fewer than ten. V usage is TRBV29-1 and J usage is TRBJ2-6; D uncertain. Trimming stripped 3 bases from V and 1 base from J, with 10 bases between. Germline lookup yields CDR1 SQVTM and CDR2 ANQGSEA. The length of the CDR3 is 15 residues. As DNA, the CDR3 is TGCAGCGTTGAGGCTCCCGGATCTGGGGCCAACGTCCTGACTTTC. It translates to CSVEAPGSGANVLTF.

Turning to this clonotype: At one boundary the junction diverges from the germline segment, which might be a read error. The chain combines TRBV5-4 with TRBJ2-1; 9 bases are shared with TRBD1. The germline CDR1 and CDR2 sequences are SGHNT and YYREEE (reference sequence). The CDR3 has 17 residues. The CDR3 nucleotides read TGTGCCAGCAGCCCCGAATTCTGGGACAGGGTCTACAATGAGCGGTTCTTC. Protein: CASSPEFWDRVYNERFF.

This chain links TRBV6-5 with TRBJ1-3; 7 positions agree with TRBD1. The trim removed 6 bases at V and 0 bases at J, leaving 5 bases unmatched. Germline loops: CDR1 MNHEY, CDR2 SVGAGI. CDR3 length equals 15 residues. CDR3 sequence reads: CASRRDRVSGNTIYF. CDR3 bases: TGTGCCAGCAGGAGAGACAGGGTCTCTGGAAACACCATATATTTT.

This chain uses TRBV27 with TRBJ2-1; 9 positions match TRBD2. The CDR3 sequence is 16 residues long. V trimming: 5 bases; J trimming: 1 base; junction bases outside the gene matches: 6. In germline, CDR1 is MNHEY, CDR2 SMNVEV (reference sequence). CDR3 loop: CASSTRGGASYNEQFF. For the CDR3, the DNA is TGTGCCAGCAGTACCCGCGGGGGGGCTTCCTACAATGAGCAGTTCTTC.

This clonotype was counted a few times. V usage is TRBV27 and J usage is TRBJ2-3; TRBD2 agrees at 7 bases. V was clipped by 2 bases and J by 4 bases; unmatched bases: 6. Looked up from germline, CDR1 is MNHEY and CDR2 is SMNVEV (reference sequence). CDR3 length: 15 residues. CDR3 coding DNA: TGTGCCAGCAGTTTAATGGCTAGCGGACCAGATACGCAGTATTTT. This gives the protein CASSLMASGPDTQYF.

This clonotype was picked up a small number of times. The genes are TRBV20-1 and TRBJ2-5, with a weak D call TRBD2 (5 bases). Deletions cut 2 bases from V and 3 bases from J, with 10 bases between. Germline CDR1 is DFQATT and CDR2 is SNEGSKA (reference sequence). CDR3 length: 13 residues. CDR3 nucleotides: TGCAGTGCTAGACGGGGTTGGGAAGAGACCCAGTACTTC. This codes for CSARRGWEETQYF.

V usage is TRBV29-1 and J usage is TRBJ2-7; 12 bases match TRBD1. Looked up from germline, CDR1 is SQVTM and CDR2 is ANQGSEA. The CDR3 extends over 13 amino acids. V trimming: 6 bases; J trimming: 9 bases; junction bases outside the gene matches: 9. DNA for the CDR3: TGCAGCGTCCGCCAGGGACAGGGGGCTGCGCAGTACTTC. Protein sequence: CSVRQGQGAAQYF.

DNA of the CDR3: TGTGCCAGCACCGCGTTGGGGGGCTATGGCTACACCTTC. It yields the protein CASTALGGYGYTF. This chain links TRBV21-1 with TRBJ1-2; the D segment call TRBD1 is taken from the table without a DNA check. TRBV21-1 is labeled a pseudogene. This CDR3 comprises 13 residues.

The genes are TRBV18 and TRBJ1-4; possibly TRBD1 for D (5 bases). The V gene lost 1 base and the J gene lost 6 bases, with 12 bases spanning the gap. This CDR3 is built from 15 residues. Germline CDR1 reads KGHSH; CDR2 reads LQKENI. The CDR3 bases are TGTGCCAGCTCACCACTCGGGGGATACGATGAAAAACTGTTTTTT. This encodes CASSPLGGYDEKLFF. Together with reference TRBV18 and TRBJ1-4, the CDR3 gives the full variable domain: NAGVMQNPRHLVRRRGQEARLRCSPMKGHSHVYWYRQLPEEGLKFMVYLQKENIIDESGMPKERFSAEFPKEGPSILRIQQVVRGDSAAYFCASSPLGGYDEKLFFGSGTQLSVL.

This chain links TRBV7-9 with TRBJ2-3; 10 positions agree with TRBD2. The germline V gene encodes CDR1 SEHNR and CDR2 FQNEAQ (reference sequence). V lost 5 bases and J lost 1; bases outside the gene matches: 9. The CDR3 totals 17 residues. CDR3 region: CASSPTLAGAGTDTQYF. The DNA of the CDR3 is TGTGCCAGCAGCCCCACGCTAGCGGGGGCGGGCACAGATACGCAGTATTTT.

This clonotype was detected a few times. The CDR3 loop reads CASSLAGGILNTEAFF. DNA for the CDR3: TGCGCCAGCAGCTTGGCCGGGGGAATACTGAACACTGAAGCTTTCTTT. The chain joins TRBV5-1 to TRBJ1-1; weak D call: TRBD1 (5 bases). The CDR3 runs to 16 residues. The germline V gene encodes CDR1 SGHRS and CDR2 YFSETQ. V gave up 0 bases and J gave up 0 bases, with 12 bases separating them. The full variable domain, rest sourced from reference TRBV5-1 and TRBJ1-1, is KAGVTQTPRYLIKTRGQQVTLSCSPISGHRSVSWYQQTPGQGLQFLFEYFSETQRNKGNFPGRFSGRQFSNSRSEMNVSTLELGDSALYLCASSLAGGILNTEAFFGQGTRLTVV.

The J gene is TRBJ2-1, the V gene TRBV20-1; D may correspond to TRBD1 or TRBD2 (5 bases each). From germline, CDR1 is DFQATT and CDR2 SNEGSKA (reference sequence). This CDR3 is built from 16 residues. V was trimmed by 0 bases and J by 0 bases, leaving 12 bases between them. Here the CDR3 reads CSARDLARGSYNEQFF. The CDR3 nucleotides are TGCAGTGCTAGAGATCTAGCTAGGGGCTCCTACAATGAGCAGTTCTTC.

This clonotype was observed a handful of times. The V and J genes are TRBV10-3 and TRBJ1-2; 8 bases agree with TRBD1. V shed 9 bases, J shed 4 bases, and the junction held 7 bases outside the gene matches. The CDR3 has 13 amino acids. Per the germline V gene, CDR1 is ENHRY and CDR2 is SYGVKD. CDR3 sequence: CAIRQGRLYGYTF. DNA for the CDR3: TGTGCCATACGACAGGGGCGACTCTATGGCTACACCTTC.

The chain uses TRBV2 and TRBJ2-7; D is unclear. From germline, CDR1 is SNHLY and CDR2 FYNNEI. V was clipped by 1 base and J by 3 bases, with 7 bases between them. The length of the CDR3 is 13 residues. The CDR3 nucleotides are TGTGCCAGCAGTGAAGATTTTCTCTACGAGCAGTACTTC. Translated, it gives CASSEDFLYEQYF.

In this sample, this clonotype turned up a few times. The rearrangement links TRBV12-5 to TRBJ2-1; 8 nucleotides match TRBD2. The V gene's germline CDR1 is LGHNT and CDR2 FRNRAP. The V gene end was trimmed by 0 bases and the J gene end by 0 bases; junction bases not matched to a gene: 13. The CDR3 is 20 residues long. CDR3 sequence reads: CASGLVDRVAGSYSYNEQFF. In DNA form, the CDR3 reads TGTGCTAGTGGTTTGGTAGATCGCGTAGCGGGGAGCTACTCCTACAATGAGCAGTTCTTC. The complete variable domain, with remaining parts taken from reference TRBV12-5 and TRBJ2-1, reads DARVTQTPRHKVTEMGQEVTMRCQPILGHNTVFWYRQTMMQGLELLAYFRNRAPLDDSGMPKDRFSAEMPDATLATLKIQPSEPRDSAVYFCASGLVDRVAGSYSYNEQFFGPGTRLTVL.